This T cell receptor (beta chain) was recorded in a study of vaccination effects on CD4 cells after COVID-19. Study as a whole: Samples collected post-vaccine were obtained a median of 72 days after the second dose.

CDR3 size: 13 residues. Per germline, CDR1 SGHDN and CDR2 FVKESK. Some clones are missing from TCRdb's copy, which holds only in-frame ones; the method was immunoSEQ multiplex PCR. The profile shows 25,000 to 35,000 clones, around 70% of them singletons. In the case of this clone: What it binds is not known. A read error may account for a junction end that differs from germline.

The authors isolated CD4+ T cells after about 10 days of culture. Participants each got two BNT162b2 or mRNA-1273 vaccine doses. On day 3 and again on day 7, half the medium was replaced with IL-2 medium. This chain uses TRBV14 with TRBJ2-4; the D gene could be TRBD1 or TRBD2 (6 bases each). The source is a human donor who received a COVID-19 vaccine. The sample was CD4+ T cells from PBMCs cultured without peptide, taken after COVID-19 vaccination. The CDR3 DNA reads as TGTGCCAGCAGCCAAGTGGGGGCTAGCGAGGTGTGGTTC. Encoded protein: CASSQVGASEVWF.